Reported below is one T cell receptor beta chain. Its target is unknown. The sample comes from a study of cytotoxic CD8 clonotypes in ibrutinib-treated CLL. General observations from the study: Age-matched healthy donor levels were exceeded by baseline clonality, which tracked circulating CD8+ T-cell counts.

The CDR3 has 15 residues. The V gene end was trimmed by 4 bases and the J gene end by 5 bases; junction bases not matched to a gene: 12. The germline gives CDR1 SGDLS, CDR2 YYNGEE. Clones were sequenced by immunoSEQ multiplex PCR, and TCRdb holds only the in-frame ones, with some missing. The data show 300,000 to 400,000 clones, with about 61% seen just once and around 6.6% held by the top ten. Source: PBMCs, taken after 36 months of ibrutinib treatment. This clonotype originated in a human donor with chronic lymphocytic leukemia. The chain uses TRBV9 and TRBJ2-7, with 7 bases aligning to TRBD2. CDR3: CASSSRDYTRDEQYF. CDR3 DNA sequence: TGTGCCAGCAGCTCGAGGGACTACACGAGGGACGAGCAGTACTTC.